The TCR beta chain under discussion was sequenced for a study of control samples from healthy donors and cancer patients. The repertoire was sequenced with immunoSEQ multiplex PCR; TCRdb's copy has only in-frame clones and lacks some. This table holds approximately 100,000 clones, roughly nine tenths found once. This CDR3 has 13 amino acids. The V end lost 7 bases, the J end lost 2 bases, and 11 bases lay between the germline ends. Germline-derived CDR1 and CDR2 are SNHLY and FYNNEI. Input material: blood. V is TRBV2 and J is TRBJ2-5; no clear D. This TCR was recovered from a man aged 30 to 45 in good health. The CDR3: CASIPSLQETQYF. CDR3 nucleotides: TGTGCCAGCATACCCAGCCTACAAGAGACCCAGTACTTC.